This TCR beta chain was recovered during a study of beta chain features in type 1 diabetes. Whole-study context: Summed over all samples, the examined sorted cells came to 85 million to 130 million. Study-wide findings and caveats: TCRB CDR3 length was moderately but significantly reduced in all four CD4+ subsets of Type 1 diabetes patients.

Details on this clone: Its antigen is not identified.

Every isolated RNA sample was fully reverse transcribed, so sequencing captured expressed TCRB transcripts. Profiling relied on immunoSEQ multiplex PCR, and the TCRdb table lists in-frame clones only, not all of them. This sample has about 300,000 clones; about 13% occur once, and the top ten carry nearly 0.015%. Germline-derived CDR1 and CDR2 are SGHTA and FQGNSA. The CDR3 has 14 amino acids. Germline trimming cut 1 base from V and 3 bases from J; bases unmatched to any gene: 3. The gene calls are TRBV7-2 and TRBJ2-7; 7 nucleotides agree with TRBD2. Sample: naive CD4+ T cells from blood. The sequence was obtained from a woman between 18 and 30 years old with type 1 diabetes. The CDR3 bases are TGTGCCAGCAGCTTAGGGACTAGGGGCTACGAGCAGTACGTC. It is translated as CASSLGTRGYEQYV.